This TCR beta chain is from a study of blood T cells in healthy people across ages (dated by TCRdb to between 2014 and 2017). Context from the whole study: In model experiments, template switching captured roughly one uniquely barcoded TCR beta cDNA molecule for every two T cells. The study measured age-related changes in TCR beta repertoire diversity using deep sequencing normalized with unique cDNA molecular identifiers. Four age groups were formed from the donors: young (average roughly 16 years), middle-aged (approximately 41), aged (about 68) and long-lived (about 75). Donors of different ages were randomly distributed across sequencing lanes to avoid experimental bias. Using the same blood draw, the study looked at two additional independent replicas of 1 million unique cDNA reads for two donors, one aged 18 to 29 and the other aged 80 or older.

The donors were 40 or so Caucasian individuals from Russia, aged roughly 6 to 100 years, who were systemically healthy. Each donor gave 8 to 10 milliliters of peripheral blood, collected into EDTA-treated Vacutainer tubes. PBMCs were isolated by Ficoll-Paque density-gradient centrifugation, with at least 6 million obtained per sample. Trizol reagent was used to extract total RNA from the PBMCs, yielding at least 5.5 micrograms per sample. For every donor, flow cytometry on a PBMC aliquot measured the percentage of naive CD45RAhigh/CD27high T cells. With respect to this clonotype: Its antigen is still unknown. No much larger clone is present one base from it, and per-base qualities are unavailable.

Libraries were made using 5' RACE. Reads for this sample came from an Illumina HiSeq 2500. A second PCR of about 7 to 12 cycles was run with a J-beta primer mix and a sample-barcoded 5' primer. A unique molecular identifier was introduced onto each TCR beta cDNA molecule by a template-switch 5' adaptor carrying 12 random nucleotides. At least 2.5 million CDR3-containing paired-end reads were obtained from each sample. First-strand cDNA was synthesized from all RNA with the Mint cDNA synthesis kit, primed by a TRBC-specific oligonucleotide. Following uracil-DNA glycosylase treatment, a first 18-cycle PCR with universal primers M1SS and BC2_uni_R was performed on all cDNA. Per the source publication's procedure: For normalization, 1 million high-quality reads were randomly selected from each sample, with every read carrying a distinct molecular identifier. Instead of being binned into consensus sequences, reads with shared molecular identifiers were discarded. MiTCR, set to a Q25 quality threshold and the strictest error-elimination algorithm, was used for CDR3 identification, clonotype clustering and error correction. Lower-bound total TCR beta diversity was estimated with a nonparametric unseen species model using Euler transformation. TCRdb's own reprocessing of the public reads used fastp at Q25 and MiXCR and kept productive beta chains. Each entry is one CDR3 protein sequence, shown with its most common DNA and genes. Here the V and J calls rest on TCRdb's processing, not on the authors' analysis. This sample has approximately 1.5 million distinct CDR3 sequences in its table, and approximately 43% of those were observed once. Around 4% of the sample belongs to the ten largest clones.

Findings and caveats that apply to the study as a whole: Donor CMV infection status was unknown, potentially confounding age-related changes in expanded clonotypes. Compared with the aged group, the long-lived group had more naive CD4+ T cells, fewer expanded clones and increased TCR diversity, suggesting age selection. Total diversity estimates from one million sequenced T cells were considered lower bounds and underestimates. As age increased, observed TCR beta diversity per million T cells dropped in a roughly linear way, and a significant reduction was already evident by age 40. Bulk unsorted PBMC profiling prevented conclusive comparison of naive and antigen-experienced compartments. The percentage of naive T cells measured by flow cytometry correlated strongly with observed TCR beta diversity.

As encoded in the germline V gene, CDR1 is MNHEY while CDR2 is SVGAGI. V lost 5 bases and J lost 7 bases, and the count of bases not matched to a germline gene is 8. Including the terminal cysteine and phenylalanine, the CDR3 comprises 14 residues. The read is trimmed to its CDR3 DNA, 42 bases read in frame from base 1. The sequence joins TRBV6-5 to TRBJ1-5, and 7 bases in between align with TRBD1. The sequenced sample consisted of blood. This TCR derives from a woman aged 18 to 35 in good health. The CDR3 protein: CASSPRGGRQPQHF. The nucleotides are TGTGCCAGCAGTCCTAGAGGGGGCAGGCAGCCCCAGCATTTT.